A single sample is the source of the 6 T cell receptor beta chains below, sequenced in a study of neurological immune-mediated disorders. TCRdb redid the calling of the 5' RACE reads with MiXCR, one entry per CDR3 protein. This sample has about 95,000 distinct CDR3 sequences, with about 3.8% found just once. The sequencing sample was made of PBMCs. These receptors all come from a woman aged 18 to 35 with multiple sclerosis.

This clonotype was counted between two and nine times. This chain connects TRBV5-1 to TRBJ2-5; D possibly corresponds to TRBD1 (7 bases). Germline CDR1 SGHRS, CDR2 YFSETQ. V was cut by 4 bases and J by 13 bases, with 32 bases left in between. The CDR3 has 17 residues. In DNA form, the CDR3 reads TGCGCCAGCAGCCTGGAACCGAGGACAGGTCCGTCGGGGGCCCTGTACTTC. Protein: CASSLEPRTGPSGALYF.

This clonotype was seen at least ten times. This sequence joins TRBV10-3 and TRBJ1-5; D unclear. Trimming stripped 4 bases from V and 2 bases from J, with 9 bases between. The germline CDR1 and CDR2 sequences are ENHRY and SYGVKD. The CDR3 runs 14 residues. This CDR3 reads CAISADLGNQPQHF. The CDR3, as DNA: TGTGCCATCAGTGCGGATCTGGGCAATCAGCCCCAGCATTTT.

The table lists this clonotype with many counts. The chain couples TRBV5-5 to TRBJ2-7; perhaps TRBD1 as D (6 bases). The length of the CDR3 is 14 residues. Between the trimmed V and J ends, which lost 1 base and 0 bases, there was a span of 8 bases. CDR1 is SGHKS and CDR2 is YYEKEE in the germline V gene (reference sequence). As DNA, the CDR3 is TGTGCCAGCAGCTTGTGGACAGACTCCTACGAGCAGTACTTC. It codes for CASSLWTDSYEQYF.

This clonotype was seen repeatedly, ten times or more. The genes are TRBV7-2 and TRBJ2-3; D may be TRBD2 (6 bases). Trimming took 4 bases from V and 6 from J, leaving 14 bases between them. From germline, CDR1 is SGHTA and CDR2 FQGNSA. This CDR3 has 14 residues. The DNA for the CDR3 is TGTGCCAGCAGCTCCAGTTGGGGGGTCGATACGCAGTATTTT. It yields the protein CASSSSWGVDTQYF.

Many counts were recorded for this clonotype. The J gene is TRBJ2-3, the V gene TRBV5-5; weak D call: TRBD2 (5 bases). Trimming shortened V by 2 bases and J by 2 bases, and 15 bases separated the two germline ends. The germline V gene encodes CDR1 SGHKS and CDR2 YYEKEE (reference sequence). This CDR3 has 16 residues. CDR3 in DNA: TGTGCCAGCAGCTTTCAGGCCGGGATTTCCACAGATACGCAGTATTTT. This translates into CASSFQAGISTDTQYF.

This clonotype has ten or more counts. CDR3 nucleotide sequence: TGTGCCAGCAAGGACAGAAAAGTCTATGGCTACACCTTC. It encodes CASKDRKVYGYTF. V is TRBV12-3 or TRBV12-4 and J is TRBJ1-2, with D possibly TRBD1 on 6 matching bases. V shed 7 bases and J shed 4 bases, with 13 bases lying between them. The CDR3 runs to 13 residues.